Detailed here is one TCR beta chain. Assay: immunoSEQ multiplex PCR; the TCRdb copy retains only in-frame clones and omits some. The data hold approximately 76,000 clones, with 84% observed a single time. These data belong to a study of control samples from healthy donors and cancer patients. The sequenced material came from PBMCs. This TCR derives from a man between 60 and 75 years old with head and neck cancer.

The CDR3 nucleotides are TGTGCCAGTAGTGCCCAGGACGGGCAGCCCCAGCATTTT. It codes for CASSAQDGQPQHF. This sequence joins TRBV19 and TRBJ1-5; D ambiguous. Germline V lookup: CDR1 LNHDA, CDR2 SQIVND (reference sequence). The CDR3 loop spans 13 amino acids. V was cut by 5 bases and J by 7 bases, with 12 bases left in between.